These T cell receptor beta chains were read from a single sample in a study of CD8 T cells in Susac syndrome. In TCRdb, the immunoSEQ multiplex PCR reads were re-called with MiXCR into one record per CDR3 protein. Of around 71,000 distinct CDR3 sequences in the sample, around 93% were seen once. Sequencing was carried out using CD4+ T cells from PBMCs. The receptors here all came from a human donor with Susac syndrome. CDR3s include the opening cysteine and the closing phenylalanine or tryptophan. Fields, in order: V gene, J gene, CDR3 protein.

V: TRBV3-1
J: TRBJ1-5
CDR3: CASSPGNNQPQHF

V: TRBV20-1
J: TRBJ1-2
CDR3: CSARRTGVDYGYTF

V: TRBV6-2/TRBV6-3
J: TRBJ1-1
CDR3: CASSGITGLNTEAFF

V: TRBV13
J: TRBJ2-5
CDR3: CASSRTTKETQYF

V: TRBV30
J: TRBJ2-7
CDR3: CAWRAGGSGEQYF

V: TRBV20-1
J: TRBJ2-5
CDR3: CSARDRNLGTIQETQYF

V: TRBV6-5
J: TRBJ2-1
CDR3: CASRTDRPRGNEQFF

V: TRBV4-2
J: TRBJ1-1
CDR3: CASSQANFRGRGTEAFF

V: TRBV6-2/TRBV6-3
J: TRBJ2-2
CDR3: CASVPYYTGELFF

V: TRBV9
J: TRBJ1-1
CDR3: CASSVADRPYTEAFF

V: TRBV11-1
J: TRBJ2-7
CDR3: CASSSDPHRSLYF

V: TRBV5-1
J: TRBJ2-6
CDR3: CASTLRAADSGANVLTF

V: TRBV11-2
J: TRBJ2-2
CDR3: CASSLEGTGELFF

V: TRBV21-1
J: TRBJ2-4
CDR3: CASSSRRTGKIQYF

V: TRBV7-3
J: TRBJ2-3
CDR3: CASTQGSGSTDTQYF

V: TRBV28
J: TRBJ1-1
CDR3: CASRRTLGTEAFF

V: TRBV7-2
J: TRBJ2-3
CDR3: CASSLSAGTSGTDTQYF

V: TRBV20-1
J: TRBJ1-1
CDR3: CSARKEQGDFFYTEAFF

V: TRBV3-1
J: TRBJ1-2
CDR3: CASSPHDRGAGYTF

V: TRBV20-1
J: TRBJ2-3
CDR3: CSARAGQENPDTQYF

V: TRBV5-1
J: TRBJ2-1
CDR3: CASSPAAGGLEQFF

V: TRBV20-1
J: TRBJ1-5
CDR3: CSASRRQGGQPQHF

V: TRBV6-2/TRBV6-3
J: TRBJ1-2
CDR3: CASSRSQRRIYGYTF

V: TRBV19
J: TRBJ1-2
CDR3: CASSGQFYGYTF

V: TRBV12-3/TRBV12-4
J: TRBJ1-5
CDR3: CASNPPGTLSNQPQHF

V: TRBV27
J: TRBJ1-4
CDR3: CASSFGRGTGAEKLFF

V: TRBV29-1
J: TRBJ2-3
CDR3: CSVEGSTDTQYF